Included here is one T cell receptor (beta chain) sequence, with context. In the original processing: Scientists estimated how many nucleated cells there were by amplifying reference gene primers. Clones were sequenced by immunoSEQ multiplex PCR, and TCRdb holds only the in-frame ones, with some missing. The V and J calls and clone size were taken over from that table, and D and trimming were inferred from the DNA. The sample has about 81,000 clones, about 86% seen once. The source of the sample is a study of blood T cell repertoires in COVID-19. Looking at the study overall: COVID-19 samples, acute and convalescent, were from the United States, Italy and Spain. T cells, B-cell-depleted T cells, or PBMCs provided the cDNA or gDNA that served as material.

Sequencing was carried out using peripheral blood. This sequence originates from a woman of 80 years or more with acute or convalescent COVID-19.

CDR3 in amino acids: CASAPRGNSPYEQYF. In DNA, the CDR3 is TGCGCCAGCGCACCCCGGGGAAACAGCCCCTACGAGCAGTACTTC. The rearrangement links TRBV5-1 to TRBJ2-7; the D gene is possibly TRBD2 (5 bases). Trimming took off 7 bases at V and 2 bases at J, with 19 bases between the two ends. CDR1 is SGHRS, CDR2 YFSETQ, per germline. The CDR3 covers 15 residues.